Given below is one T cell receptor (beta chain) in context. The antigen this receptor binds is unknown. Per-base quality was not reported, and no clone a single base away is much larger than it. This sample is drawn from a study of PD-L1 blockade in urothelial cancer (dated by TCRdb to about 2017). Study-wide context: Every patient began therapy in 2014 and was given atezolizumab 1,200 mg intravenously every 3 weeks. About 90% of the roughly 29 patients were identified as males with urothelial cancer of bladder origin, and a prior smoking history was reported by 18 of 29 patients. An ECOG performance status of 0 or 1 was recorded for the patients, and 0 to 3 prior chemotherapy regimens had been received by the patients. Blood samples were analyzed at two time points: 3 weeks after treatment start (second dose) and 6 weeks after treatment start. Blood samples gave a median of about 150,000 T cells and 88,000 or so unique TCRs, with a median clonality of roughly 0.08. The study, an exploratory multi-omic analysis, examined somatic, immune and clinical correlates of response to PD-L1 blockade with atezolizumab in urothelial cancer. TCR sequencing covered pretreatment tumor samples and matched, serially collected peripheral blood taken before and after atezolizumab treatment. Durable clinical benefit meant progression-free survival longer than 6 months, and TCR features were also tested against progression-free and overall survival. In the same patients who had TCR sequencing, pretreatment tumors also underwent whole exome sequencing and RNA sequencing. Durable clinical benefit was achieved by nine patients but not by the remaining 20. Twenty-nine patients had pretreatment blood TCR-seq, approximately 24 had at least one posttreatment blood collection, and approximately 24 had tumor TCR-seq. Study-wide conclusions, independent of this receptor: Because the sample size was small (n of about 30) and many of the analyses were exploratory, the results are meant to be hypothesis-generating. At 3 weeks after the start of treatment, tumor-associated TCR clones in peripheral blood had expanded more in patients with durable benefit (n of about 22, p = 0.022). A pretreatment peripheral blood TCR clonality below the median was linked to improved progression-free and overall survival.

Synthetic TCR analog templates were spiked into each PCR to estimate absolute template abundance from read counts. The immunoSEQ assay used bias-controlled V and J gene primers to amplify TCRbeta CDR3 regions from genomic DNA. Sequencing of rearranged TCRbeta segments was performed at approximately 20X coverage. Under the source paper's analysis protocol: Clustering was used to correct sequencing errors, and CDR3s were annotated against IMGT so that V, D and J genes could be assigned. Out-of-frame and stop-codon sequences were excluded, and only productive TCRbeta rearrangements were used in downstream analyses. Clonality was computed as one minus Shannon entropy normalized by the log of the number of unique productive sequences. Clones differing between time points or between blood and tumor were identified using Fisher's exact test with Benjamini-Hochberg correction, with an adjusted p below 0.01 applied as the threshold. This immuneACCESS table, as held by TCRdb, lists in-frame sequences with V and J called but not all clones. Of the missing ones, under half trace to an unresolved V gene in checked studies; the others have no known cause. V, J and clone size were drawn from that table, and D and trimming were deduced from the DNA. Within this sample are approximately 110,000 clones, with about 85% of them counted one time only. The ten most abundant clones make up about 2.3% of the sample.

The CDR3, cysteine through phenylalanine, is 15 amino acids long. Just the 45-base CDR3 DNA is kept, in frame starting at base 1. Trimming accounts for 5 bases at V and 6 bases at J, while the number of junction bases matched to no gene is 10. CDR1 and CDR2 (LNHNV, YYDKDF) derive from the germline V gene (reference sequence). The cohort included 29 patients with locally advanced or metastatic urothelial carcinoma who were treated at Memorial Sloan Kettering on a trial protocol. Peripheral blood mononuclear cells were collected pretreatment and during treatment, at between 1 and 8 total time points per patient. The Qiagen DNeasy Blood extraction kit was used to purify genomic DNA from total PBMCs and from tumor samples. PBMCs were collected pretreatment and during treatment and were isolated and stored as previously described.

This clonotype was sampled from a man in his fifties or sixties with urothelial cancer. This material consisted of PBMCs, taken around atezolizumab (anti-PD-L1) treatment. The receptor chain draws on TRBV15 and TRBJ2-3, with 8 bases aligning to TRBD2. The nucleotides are TGTGCCACCAGCGGGGGGATAGCGGGGAGTGATACGCAGTATTTT. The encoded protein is CATSGGIAGSDTQYF.